This entry lists 32 T cell receptor beta chains sequenced from one sample in a study of immune cell composition in non-small cell lung cancer. Method: immunoSEQ multiplex PCR; TCRdb's copy keeps in-frame clones and lacks some. The table includes roughly 8,700 clones, under 70% detected once. Normal lung sampling was at least 3 cm from the tumour, as distant as possible. The sample consisted of non-adjacent lung tissue. The receptors were gathered from a human donor with non-small cell lung cancer.

The J gene is TRBJ1-5, the V gene TRBV6-5, with D perhaps TRBD1 (5 bases). The CDR3 spans 15 residues. Germline CDR1 is MNHEY and CDR2 is SVGAGI. Trimming removed 2 bases from V and 0 bases from J, with 8 bases in between. CDR3 in amino acids: CASSYGADSNQPQHF. CDR3 nucleotide sequence: TGTGCCAGCAGTTACGGGGCGGATAGCAATCAGCCCCAGCATTTT.

This rearrangement joins TRBV5-1 to TRBJ1-1; 7 bases fit TRBD1. CDR1 SGHRS and CDR2 YFSETQ come from the germline V gene. The CDR3 covers 18 residues. V trimming: 1 base; J trimming: 1 base; junction bases outside the gene matches: 13. The CDR3 reads CASSLSAFTGTENTEAFF. The DNA of the CDR3 is TGCGCCAGCAGCTTGTCGGCATTTACCGGGACAGAGAACACTGAAGCTTTCTTT. The full variable domain, with the rest looked up from reference TRBV5-1 and TRBJ1-1, is KAGVTQTPRYLIKTRGQQVTLSCSPISGHRSVSWYQQTPGQGLQFLFEYFSETQRNKGNFPGRFSGRQFSNSRSEMNVSTLELGDSALYLCASSLSAFTGTENTEAFFGQGTRLTVV.

This clone was recorded only once. For the CDR3, the DNA is TGTGCCAGCAGCCCCGGTGGGCCGGGAACCGGGGAGCTGTTTTTT. The encoded protein is CASSPGGPGTGELFF. This chain uses TRBV5-4 with TRBJ2-2; TRBD2 might be the D (5 bases). The CDR3 has 15 residues. Germline lookup yields CDR1 SGHNT and CDR2 YYREEE (reference sequence). V lost 4 bases to trimming and J lost 5 bases, with 15 bases between them.

CDR3 nucleotide sequence: TGTGCCAGCAGCTCTTACAATGAGCAGTTCTTC. This gives the protein CASSSYNEQFF. J is TRBJ2-1 and V is TRBV5-6; D is undetermined. The CDR3 consists of 11 residues. Trimming took 3 bases from V and 4 from J, leaving 2 bases between them. Germline V gene sequence: CDR1 SGHDT, CDR2 YYEEEE.

This chain uses TRBV6-5 with TRBJ2-5; 7 bases agree with TRBD1. Germline V gives CDR1 MNHEY, CDR2 SVGAGI. The CDR3 has 14 amino acids. V lost 11 bases, J lost 1 base, and 10 bases stayed unmatched. As DNA, the CDR3 is TGTGCCGGACGCGGTAGGGGGCCCCAAGAGACCCAGTACTTC. It yields the protein CAGRGRGPQETQYF.

This clone is labeled as large. The rearrangement joins TRBV5-8 to TRBJ2-7; D may be TRBD2 (6 bases). Looked up from germline, CDR1 is SGHTS and CDR2 is YDEGEE. V was cut by 4 bases and J by 2 bases, with 16 bases left in between. The CDR3 is 15 amino acids. CDR3 sequence: CASSPGTGGTYEQYF. The CDR3 DNA reads TGTGCCAGCAGCCCCGGGACCGGGGGAACCTACGAGCAGTACTTC. The whole variable domain, filled in from reference TRBV5-8 and TRBJ2-7, reads EAGVTQSPTHLIKTRGQQATLRCSPISGHTSVYWYQQALGLGLQFLLWYDEGEERNRGNFPPRFSGRQFPNYSSELNVNALELEDSALYLCASSPGTGGTYEQYFGPGTRLTVT.

The chain recombines TRBV10-3 with TRBJ1-1; TRBD1 matches at 8 bases. From germline, CDR1 is ENHRY and CDR2 SYGVKD. Trimming at V came to 6 bases and at J to 6 bases, leaving 6 bases not matched to a gene. CDR3 size: 13 residues. Here the CDR3 reads CAIRSTGVPEAFF. In DNA form, the CDR3 reads TGTGCCATCAGATCGACAGGGGTTCCTGAAGCTTTCTTT.

CDR3 sequence: CASSDPTSGGDVSYEQYF. CDR3 nucleotide sequence: TGTGCCAGCAGCGACCCGACTAGCGGGGGGGATGTCTCCTACGAGCAGTACTTC. The chain links TRBV11-2 to TRBJ2-7, with TRBD2 matching 14 bases. CDR3 length: 18 residues. Germline CDR1 and CDR2: SGHAT and FQNNGV. Unmatched junction bases numbered 9, after V lost 5 bases and J lost 0 bases.

The chain has TRBV5-1 and TRBJ1-6; TRBD1 matches 7 bases. J lost 10 bases, V lost 1 base, and 8 bases had no gene match. Germline V lookup: CDR1 SGHRS, CDR2 YFSETQ. The CDR3 contains 15 residues. This chain's CDR3 is CASSLTDREGSPLHF. The DNA of the CDR3 is TGCGCCAGCAGCTTGACTGACAGGGAAGGCTCACCCCTCCACTTT.

The chain joins TRBV5-1 to TRBJ2-2, with 8 bases aligning to TRBD2. Germline V lookup: CDR1 SGHRS, CDR2 YFSETQ. The CDR3 sequence is 18 residues long. V trimming: 4 bases; J trimming: 1 base; junction bases outside the gene matches: 12. CDR3 sequence reads: CASSTGGGTGVNTGELFF. The CDR3 DNA reads TGCGCCAGCAGCACTGGCGGGGGGACGGGGGTGAACACCGGGGAGCTGTTTTTT.

The V gene is TRBV5-1, the J gene TRBJ1-1, with 7 bases identical to TRBD1. Germline assignment: CDR1 SGHRS and CDR2 YFSETQ. The CDR3 covers 15 residues. Germline trimming cut 4 bases from V and 4 bases from J; bases unmatched to any gene: 10. CDR3 amino acids: CASSENTGVGTEAFF. The CDR3, as DNA: TGCGCCAGCAGCGAAAATACAGGGGTGGGCACTGAAGCTTTCTTT. The variable domain in full, with the rest retrieved from reference TRBV5-1 and TRBJ1-1, is KAGVTQTPRYLIKTRGQQVTLSCSPISGHRSVSWYQQTPGQGLQFLFEYFSETQRNKGNFPGRFSGRQFSNSRSEMNVSTLELGDSALYLCASSENTGVGTEAFFGQGTRLTVV.

This clone was detected a few times. This sequence joins TRBV29-1 and TRBJ1-2; D call uncertain. CDR1 and CDR2 (germline): SQVTM, ANQGSEA. Trimming cost V 5 bases and J 0 bases, with 13 bases left between them. There are 14 residues in the CDR3. The CDR3 nucleotides are TGCAGCGTTCCCGCGACACTAGCTAACTATGGCTACACCTTC. Amino acids: CSVPATLANYGYTF.

This clone was detected a few times. This chain links TRBV5-1 with TRBJ1-1; D unclear. This CDR3 is 12 amino acids long. Germline V gene data show CDR1 as SGHRS and CDR2 as YFSETQ. The V and J ends lost 4 bases and 3 bases respectively, with 7 bases between them. In DNA, the CDR3 is TGCGCCAGCAGCGTTTATGACACTGAAGCTTTCTTT. Residues: CASSVYDTEAFF.

The chain couples TRBV10-3 to TRBJ2-3; TRBD1 aligns across 9 bases. Per germline, CDR1 ENHRY and CDR2 SYGVKD. This CDR3 region has 14 residues. Losses at the gene ends were 5 bases for V and 1 base for J; bases not matched to a gene: 1. The DNA of the CDR3 is TGTGCCATCAGTACAGGGGGCGGCACAGATACGCAGTATTTT. The encoded protein is CAISTGGGTDTQYF.

The chain is built from TRBV9 and TRBJ2-1, with D uncertain. Trimming shortened V by 0 bases and J by 4 bases, and 14 bases separated the two germline ends. Germline CDR1 reads SGDLS; CDR2 reads YYNGEE. CDR3 length: 16 amino acids. Here the CDR3 reads CASSVAINSRYNEQFF. DNA of the CDR3: TGTGCCAGCAGCGTAGCTATAAACTCCCGGTACAATGAGCAGTTCTTC.

The rearrangement joins TRBV25-1 to TRBJ2-5, with D maybe TRBD1 (7 bases). Germline V lookup: CDR1 MGHDK, CDR2 SYGVNS. With 3 bases removed from V and 4 bases from J, the gap between germline ends came to 15 bases. This CDR3 contains 15 residues. The CDR3 reads CASSEEGARLETQYF. In nucleotides, the CDR3 is TGTGCCAGCAGTGAGGAGGGGGCTCGTTTAGAGACCCAGTACTTC.

J is TRBJ2-3 and V is TRBV5-1; TRBD1 matches at 11 bases. CDR1 is SGHRS, CDR2 YFSETQ, per germline. CDR3 size: 15 residues. V lost 1 base and J lost 6; bases outside the gene matches: 4. The CDR3 region has the DNA TGCGCCAGCAGCTTGTCGGGACAGGGGGTGGATACGCAGTATTTT. Translated: CASSLSGQGVDTQYF.

V is TRBV5-6 and J is TRBJ1-5; 7 bases are a match to TRBD1. This CDR3 has 15 amino acids. With V trimmed by 4 bases and J by 5 bases, 9 bases remained unmatched. Germline CDR1 reads SGHDT; CDR2 reads YYEEEE. CDR3 nucleotide sequence: TGTGCCAGCAGCCGAGGGGGCAGGTCCTATCAGCCCCAGCATTTT. Its translation is CASSRGGRSYQPQHF.

The chain has TRBV6-5 and TRBJ2-5; the D gene is possibly TRBD2 (6 bases). The CDR3 covers 13 residues. Per the germline V gene, CDR1 is MNHEY and CDR2 is SVGAGI. V dropped 2 bases and J dropped 2 bases, with 6 bases sitting between them. The CDR3 here is CASSYGGQETQYF. The CDR3 DNA sequence: TGTGCCAGCAGTTACGGGGGGCAAGAGACCCAGTACTTC.

The chain carries TRBV7-2 and TRBJ2-5, with D maybe TRBD2 (6 bases). CDR3 length: 14 amino acids. Trimming cost V 5 bases and J 5 bases, with 15 bases left between them. From germline, CDR1 is SGHTA and CDR2 FQGNSA. The CDR3 coding sequence is TGTGCCAGCAGCCGAAAAGACGGAGGGGAGACCCAGTACTTC. Its translation: CASSRKDGGETQYF.

The rearrangement links TRBV5-8 to TRBJ2-1, with 9 bases that match TRBD1. V lost 4 bases, J lost 6 bases, and 8 bases stayed unmatched. The germline V gene encodes CDR1 SGHTS and CDR2 YDEGEE. The CDR3 spans 15 residues. CDR3 residues: CASSPGTGSANEQFF. The CDR3 bases are TGTGCCAGCAGCCCAGGGACAGGGTCTGCCAATGAGCAGTTCTTC.

This chain connects TRBV5-4 to TRBJ1-2; weak D call: TRBD1 (5 bases). CDR1 SGHNT and CDR2 YYREEE come from the germline V gene (reference sequence). Deletions cut 0 bases from V and 0 bases from J, with 6 bases between. The CDR3 is 14 residues long. The CDR3 reads CASSLGGANYGYTF. As DNA, the CDR3 is TGTGCCAGCAGCTTGGGGGGGGCTAACTATGGCTACACCTTC.

The rearrangement links TRBV7-2 to TRBJ2-1; D is unclear. CDR3 length: 13 amino acids. The V gene's germline CDR1 is SGHTA and CDR2 FQGNSA. Trimming took off 1 base at V and 6 bases at J, with 7 bases between the two ends. CDR3 amino acids: CASSLGEVNEQFF. CDR3 nucleotides: TGTGCCAGCAGCTTAGGAGAGGTCAATGAGCAGTTCTTC.

The CDR3 sequence is CASSDRQGNTEAFF. The CDR3 nucleotides read TGTGCCAGCAGTGACCGACAGGGGAACACTGAAGCTTTCTTT. This rearrangement joins TRBV2 to TRBJ1-1; 7 bases agree with TRBD1. The CDR3 runs 14 residues. Germline CDR1 reads SNHLY; CDR2 reads FYNNEI. V lost 3 bases to trimming and J lost 1 base; unmatched junction nucleotides: 2.

In its sample, this clone was seen once. The chain has TRBV9 and TRBJ1-2; TRBD1 matches 10 bases. This CDR3 contains 14 residues. Germline V lookup: CDR1 SGDLS, CDR2 YYNGEE. Unmatched junction bases numbered 6, after V lost 4 bases and J lost 6 bases. This CDR3 is CASSSPTGGDGYTF. CDR3 DNA sequence: TGTGCCAGCAGCTCGCCGACAGGGGGCGATGGCTACACCTTC.

The chain joins TRBV4-1 to TRBJ1-1; tentatively, D is TRBD1 (5 bases). There are 16 residues in the CDR3. The V gene's germline CDR1 is MGHRA and CDR2 YSYEKL. V was trimmed by 1 base and J by 3 bases, leaving 15 bases between them. The CDR3 protein is CASSQGRGSTHTEAFF. The CDR3 bases are TGCGCCAGCAGCCAAGGCCGGGGGTCCACCCACACTGAAGCTTTCTTT.

In its sample, this clone was seen a few times. The chain recombines TRBV27 with TRBJ2-5, with 7 bases that match TRBD2. This CDR3 is 14 amino acids long. Germline values: CDR1 MNHEY, CDR2 SMNVEV (reference sequence). Trimming took 5 bases from V and 4 from J; bases not matched to a gene: 7. CDR3 DNA: TGTGCCAGCAGTCTCATGGGAGGGAGAGAGACCCAGTACTTC. Amino acid sequence: CASSLMGGRETQYF.

The rearrangement links TRBV14 to TRBJ2-3, with TRBD2 as a possible D gene (5 bases). Trimming removed 9 bases at V and 6 bases at J, with 19 bases between. CDR3 length: 14 residues. Germline lookup yields CDR1 SGHDN and CDR2 FVKESK. CDR3 loop: CASGLSLRTDTQYF. The CDR3, as DNA: TGTGCCAGTGGACTTTCACTCCGGACGGATACGCAGTATTTT.

In its sample, this clone is medium-sized. The chain carries TRBV5-4 and TRBJ2-7, with 8 bases aligning to TRBD1. CDR3 length equals 14 residues. J gave up 0 bases and V 7 bases, and 6 bases lay outside the gene matches. Germline CDR1 reads SGHNT; CDR2 reads YYREEE (reference sequence). DNA for the CDR3: TGTGCCAGCCAGGGGACAGGCGACTCCTACGAGCAGTACTTC. Translating gives CASQGTGDSYEQYF.

The chain couples TRBV6-5 to TRBJ1-1; D is ambiguous. This CDR3 contains 14 residues. With 0 bases removed from V and 5 bases from J, the gap between germline ends came to 10 bases. Germline loops: CDR1 MNHEY, CDR2 SVGAGI. DNA for the CDR3: TGTGCCAGCAGTTACTCGTCGGGATATACTGAAGCTTTCTTT. It is translated as CASSYSSGYTEAFF.

The chain uses TRBV2 and TRBJ2-6; no clear D. The germline V and J ends were trimmed by 2 bases and 4 bases, with 9 bases remaining between them. CDR1 SNHLY and CDR2 FYNNEI come from the germline V gene. The CDR3 totals 15 residues. CDR3 region: CASSEWQVGANVLTF. The CDR3 DNA sequence: TGTGCCAGCAGTGAATGGCAGGTCGGGGCCAACGTCCTGACTTTC.

The V call is TRBV18, the J call TRBJ2-3; 10 bases are a match to TRBD2. Germline-derived CDR1 and CDR2 are KGHSH and LQKENI. This CDR3 is 16 amino acids long. With 3 bases clipped from V and 9 bases from J, the junction kept 12 bases outside the gene matches. CDR3 protein: CASSPTLAGAQGTQYF. CDR3 nucleotides: TGTGCCAGCTCACCTACCCTAGCGGGGGCCCAGGGGACGCAGTATTTT. Using reference TRBV18 and TRBJ2-3 for the parts outside the CDR3, the full variable domain is NAGVMQNPRHLVRRRGQEARLRCSPMKGHSHVYWYRQLPEEGLKFMVYLQKENIIDESGMPKERFSAEFPKEGPSILRIQQVVRGDSAAYFCASSPTLAGAQGTQYFGPGTRLTVL.